This T cell receptor beta chain was captured in a study of CD8 T cells in ankylosing spondylitis. Study-level points and caveats: Seemingly characteristic of ankylosing spondylitis blood was a TCR beta motif consisting of roughly 8 highly homologous variants. Reportedly, disease-linked clones are significantly enriched in ankylosing spondylitis patients' matched synovial fluid. Disease-linked clones bore a CD8+ phenotype and were relatively rare in peripheral blood.

V lost 4 bases, J lost 5 bases, and 14 bases lay in between. The CDR3 extends over 14 amino acids. Per germline, CDR1 LGHNA and CDR2 YSLEER. There are many counts of this clonotype. Its specificity is not known. Scientists made TCR beta libraries using quantitative 5'-RACE with molecular barcodes. TCRdb ran MiXCR on the 5' RACE reads and lists one entry per CDR3 protein. The data contain 100,000 to 150,000 distinct CDR3 sequences, roughly a tenth of them seen just once; the ten biggest clones take up 3.3%. The receptor comes from a male donor with ankylosing spondylitis or in good health (not recorded which). Input material: blood, either unsorted or a sorted T cell fraction (not recorded which). The chain is built from TRBV4-3 and TRBJ2-5; D possibly corresponds to TRBD2 (6 bases). The CDR3 loop reads CASSPDYRGETQYF. As DNA, the CDR3 is TGCGCCAGCAGCCCGGACTACCGAGGCGAGACCCAGTACTTC.